The sequence of this T cell receptor beta chain was determined in a study of cytomegalovirus exposure and HLA in healthy donors. CDR1 is MDHEN, CDR2 SYDVKM, per germline. CDR3 length equals 16 residues. Trimming took 11 bases from V and 1 from J, leaving 23 bases between them. PCR involved 60 Vbeta and 13 Jbeta primers. Clones were sequenced by immunoSEQ multiplex PCR, and TCRdb holds only the in-frame ones, with some missing. The sample table sets out some 130,000 clones. This receptor was identified in a woman aged 55-69 years in good health and CMV-seronegative. This sequence joins TRBV28 and TRBJ1-1; a weak D match, TRBD1 (6 bases). The sequencing sample was made of PBMCs. The CDR3 loop reads CACHPPRDKWNTEAFF. The CDR3 bases are TGTGCCTGCCACCCCCCCCGGGACAAATGGAACACTGAAGCTTTCTTT.